This TCR beta chain was found in a study of blood T cell repertoires in COVID-19. Only in-frame clones appear in the TCRdb table, and some are missing; sequencing was by immunoSEQ multiplex PCR. The table lists approximately 160,000 clones, about 85% of them singletons. The CDR3 is made up of 15 amino acids. The germline V gene encodes CDR1 MNHEY and CDR2 SVGAGI. Losses at the gene ends were 5 bases for V and 8 bases for J; bases not matched to a gene: 13. This clonotype was sampled from a man between 60 and 75 years old who had recovered from COVID-19. This chain joins TRBV6-5 and TRBJ1-1, with TRBD1 matching over 8 bases. Sequenced input: peripheral blood. The CDR3 reads CASSNPGQGIVEAFF. CDR3 nucleotide sequence: TGTGCCAGCAGTAACCCTGGACAGGGAATTGTCGAAGCTTTCTTT.